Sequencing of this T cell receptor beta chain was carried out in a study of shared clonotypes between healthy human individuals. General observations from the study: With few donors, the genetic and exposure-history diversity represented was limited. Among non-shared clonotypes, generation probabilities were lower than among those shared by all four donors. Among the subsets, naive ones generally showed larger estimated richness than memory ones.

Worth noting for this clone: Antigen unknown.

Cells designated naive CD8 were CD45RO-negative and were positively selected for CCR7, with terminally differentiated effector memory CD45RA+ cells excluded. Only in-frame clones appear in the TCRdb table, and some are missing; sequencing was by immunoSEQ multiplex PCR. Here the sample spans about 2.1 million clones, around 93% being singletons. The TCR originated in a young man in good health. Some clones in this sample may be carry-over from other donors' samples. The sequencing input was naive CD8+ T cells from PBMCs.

CDR3 nucleotide sequence: TGCGCCAGCAGGATTGGATCTAACTATGGCTACACCTTC. It specifies CASRIGSNYGYTF. J is TRBJ1-2 and V is TRBV5-1; D gene unclear. This CDR3 is 13 amino acids long. The germline V gene has CDR1 SGHRS and CDR2 YFSETQ. V was trimmed by 5 bases and J by 0 bases, leaving 8 bases between them.